The 23 T cell receptor beta chains below come from one sample, sequenced in a study of T cell clones after liver transplantation. Sequencing was performed with immunoSEQ multiplex PCR; in TCRdb, only in-frame clones are kept and a portion is missing. The sample has around 100,000 clones; roughly four fifths are singletons. The sample in question was CD4+ T cells from blood, obtained 45 to 50 months after liver transplant. Every receptor here comes from a human patient who received a liver transplant. Some of these T cells may belong to the graft donor.

In its sample, this clone was seen once. The CDR3 is CASGPGVYEQYF. The DNA for the CDR3 is TGCGCCAGCGGTCCAGGGGTTTACGAGCAGTACTTC. The chain has TRBV5-1 and TRBJ2-7; the D gene is possibly TRBD1 (6 bases). The V end lost 7 bases, the J end lost 4 bases, and 12 bases lay between the germline ends. Germline-derived CDR1 and CDR2 are SGHRS and YFSETQ. The CDR3 totals 12 residues.

Written as DNA, the CDR3 is TGCAGCGTTGAAGATACCGGGACATCGGTTGGCTACGAGCAGTACTTC. Its protein product is CSVEDTGTSVGYEQYF. The chain employs TRBV29-1 and TRBJ2-7; tentative D call: TRBD1 (6 bases). V was cut by 0 bases and J by 3 bases, with 18 bases left in between. Per germline, CDR1 SQVTM and CDR2 ANQGSEA. The CDR3 contains 16 residues.

The gene calls are TRBV5-1 and TRBJ2-7; D call uncertain. The germline V gene has CDR1 SGHRS and CDR2 YFSETQ. V lost 0 bases, J lost 0 bases, and 4 bases lay in between. The CDR3 is made up of 13 amino acids. The CDR3 DNA reads TGCGCCAGCAGCTTGGTTACCTCCTACGAGCAGTACTTC. It is translated as CASSLVTSYEQYF.

The rearrangement links TRBV28 to TRBJ2-2; D is unresolved. Germline V gene sequence: CDR1 MDHEN, CDR2 SYDVKM. V was cut by 2 bases and J by 5 bases, with 12 bases left in between. CDR3 size: 15 residues. CDR3 loop: CASSLPGSFTGELFF. The CDR3 nucleotides are TGTGCCAGCAGTTTACCAGGATCGTTTACCGGGGAGCTGTTTTTT.

V and J are TRBV30 and TRBJ2-3; the D gene is possibly TRBD2 (7 bases). V was cut by 5 bases and J by 6 bases, with 12 bases left in between. The CDR3 is 12 amino acids. Germline V CDR1 and CDR2: GTSNPN, SVGIG (reference sequence). CDR3 sequence (DNA): TGTGCCTGGGGGGGGGCAGCGGATACGCAGTATTTT. This sequence encodes CAWGGAADTQYF.

This sequence joins TRBV5-4 and TRBJ2-7, with D perhaps TRBD2 (6 bases). This CDR3 has 14 amino acids. The ends were cut back, 2 bases at V and 2 bases at J, with 11 bases in the middle. Germline V lookup: CDR1 SGHNT, CDR2 YYREEE (reference sequence). The CDR3 protein is CASSLGRRPYEQYF. In DNA form, the CDR3 reads TGTGCCAGCAGCTTAGGGAGGAGACCCTACGAGCAGTACTTC. Using reference TRBV5-4 and TRBJ2-7 for the parts outside the CDR3, the full variable domain is ETGVTQSPTHLIKTRGQQVTLRCSSQSGHNTVSWYQQALGQGPQFIFQYYREEENGRGNFPPRFSGLQFPNYSSELNVNALELDDSALYLCASSLGRRPYEQYFGPGTRLTVT.

This clone occurred a few times. This chain links TRBV18 with TRBJ2-1; D not certain. Germline V gene data show CDR1 as KGHSH and CDR2 as LQKENI. V lost 1 base to trimming and J lost 5 bases, with 12 bases between them. This CDR3 region has 15 residues. This chain's CDR3 is CASSPLRHNHNEQFF. CDR3 DNA: TGTGCCAGCTCACCACTGAGACACAACCACAATGAGCAGTTCTTC.

The chain employs TRBV18 and TRBJ2-3; 10 positions match TRBD2. Looked up from germline, CDR1 is KGHSH and CDR2 is LQKENI. V lost 2 bases to trimming and J lost 0 bases; unmatched junction nucleotides: 8. This CDR3 contains 18 residues. The DNA of the CDR3 is TGTGCCAGCTCACCAAGAGCTAGCGGGGGCACTAGCACAGATACGCAGTATTTT. Amino acids: CASSPRASGGTSTDTQYF.

The chain uses TRBV6-1 and TRBJ1-2; D is unclear. The germline V and J ends were trimmed by 4 bases and 8 bases, with 14 bases remaining between them. Per the germline V gene, CDR1 is MNHNS and CDR2 is SASEGT. The CDR3 is 13 amino acids. The CDR3 sequence: CASSVPWRGGYTF. Here the CDR3 DNA reads TGTGCCAGCAGTGTCCCCTGGCGGGGAGGCTACACCTTC.

This clone was counted between two and nine times. The chain uses TRBV5-1 and TRBJ1-6; D is unclear. Deletions cut 0 bases from V and 6 bases from J, with 7 bases between. The germline CDR1 and CDR2 sequences are SGHRS and YFSETQ. The CDR3 length is 14 residues. The CDR3 DNA follows: TGCGCCAGCAGCTTGGACCGGTTTAATTCACCCCTCCACTTT. Protein: CASSLDRFNSPLHF.

This chain uses TRBV6-6 with TRBJ1-6; D is uncertain. Germline lookup yields CDR1 MNHNY and CDR2 SVGAGI (reference sequence). This CDR3 spans 12 amino acids. The ends were cut back, 2 bases at V and 9 bases at J, with 5 bases in the middle. CDR3 sequence (DNA): TGTGCCAGCAGTTACCAGACTTCACCCCTCCACTTT. Translation: CASSYQTSPLHF.

The chain joins TRBV7-2 to TRBJ2-7, with TRBD1 as a possible D gene (6 bases). V lost 6 bases and J 4 bases, leaving 10 bases between the germline ends. CDR3 length equals 12 residues. Germline CDR1 reads SGHTA; CDR2 reads FQGNSA. Written as DNA, the CDR3 is TGTGCCAGCAGTTCTCAGGGGTACGAGCAGTACTTC. Encoded protein: CASSSQGYEQYF.

V gene TRBV30 combines with J gene TRBJ1-1; 7 nucleotides agree with TRBD1. There are 12 residues in the CDR3. With V trimmed by 2 bases and J by 7 bases, 4 bases remained unmatched. The germline V gene has CDR1 GTSNPN and CDR2 SVGIG (reference sequence). CDR3 residues: CAWSRQGLEAFF. DNA of the CDR3: TGTGCCTGGAGTCGACAGGGTCTTGAAGCTTTCTTT. The entire variable domain, with the rest obtained from reference TRBV30 and TRBJ1-1, is as follows: SQTIHQWPATLVQPVGSPLSLECTVEGTSNPNLYWYRQAAGRGLQLLFYSVGIGQISSEVPQNLSASRPQDRQFILSSKKLLLSDSGFYLCAWSRQGLEAFFGQGTRLTVV.

To note about this clone: Different DNA sequences within this sample yield the same CDR3. The chain employs TRBV25-1 and TRBJ1-2, with no clear D. The CDR3 loop spans 13 amino acids. Deletions cut 3 bases from V and 3 bases from J, with 8 bases between. Per the germline V gene, CDR1 is MGHDK and CDR2 is SYGVNS. The CDR3 reads CASSEFTDYGYTF. CDR3 nucleotides: TGTGCCAGCAGTGAGTTCACGGACTATGGCTACACCTTC.

The chain carries TRBV6-6 and TRBJ1-1; D gene uncertain. Germline CDR1 and CDR2: MNHNY and SVGAGI (reference sequence). V was shortened by 0 bases and J by 7 bases, with 6 bases between the two germline ends. This CDR3 comprises 12 residues. CDR3 region: CASSYSGSEAFF. Here the CDR3 DNA reads TGTGCCAGCAGTTACTCGGGGAGTGAAGCTTTCTTT.

V gene TRBV7-2 combines with J gene TRBJ1-1; D remains unclear. The germline CDR1 and CDR2 sequences are SGHTA and FQGNSA. The CDR3 totals 14 residues. The V end lost 5 bases, the J end lost 5 bases, and 15 bases lay between the germline ends. The CDR3 is CASSTYAAGTEAFF. The CDR3 nucleotides are TGTGCCAGCAGCACCTACGCGGCGGGGACTGAAGCTTTCTTT.

The chain joins TRBV11-2 to TRBJ1-3; D remains ambiguous. The ends were cut back, 3 bases at V and 4 bases at J, with 13 bases in the middle. CDR3 length equals 15 residues. The germline V gene encodes CDR1 SGHAT and CDR2 FQNNGV. The CDR3 nucleotides are TGTGCCAGCAGCTTTTCCTGGGATAAGGGAAACACCATATATTTT. As protein: CASSFSWDKGNTIYF.

The chain uses TRBV11-2 and TRBJ2-7; TRBD2 matches 7 bases. Germline lookup yields CDR1 SGHAT and CDR2 FQNNGV. The CDR3 contains 16 residues. Trimming at V came to 5 bases and at J to 2 bases, leaving 12 bases not matched to a gene. CDR3 sequence: CASSPPGERGTYEQYF. CDR3 nucleotide sequence: TGTGCCAGCAGCCCCCCCGGGGAGCGGGGTACCTACGAGCAGTACTTC.

This chain joins TRBV13 and TRBJ2-7, with 7 bases that match TRBD1. Germline V lookup: CDR1 PRHDT, CDR2 FYEKMQ (reference sequence). V shed 4 bases and J 0 bases; nucleotides not matched to a gene: 3. CDR3 size: 14 residues. CDR3: CASSSTGSSYEQYF. DNA for the CDR3: TGTGCCAGCAGCTCGACAGGGAGCTCCTACGAGCAGTACTTC.

V gene TRBV6-5 combines with J gene TRBJ1-2; 8 positions agree with TRBD1. V trimming: 4 bases; J trimming: 3 bases; junction bases outside the gene matches: 7. The germline CDR1 and CDR2 sequences are MNHEY and SVGAGI. CDR3 length: 15 amino acids. In DNA form, the CDR3 reads TGTGCCAGCAGTTTACTCAGGGGGCGAGACTATGGCTACACCTTC. Amino acids: CASSLLRGRDYGYTF.

The V gene is TRBV6-5, the J gene TRBJ1-1; a possible D gene is TRBD1 (6 bases). Germline CDR1 MNHEY, CDR2 SVGAGI. The V gene lost 3 bases and the J gene lost 5 bases, with 19 bases spanning the gap. The CDR3 loop spans 16 amino acids. The DNA for the CDR3 is TGTGCCAGCAGTTATAACCCTGAACAGGGAAGGACTGAAGCTTTCTTT. It codes for CASSYNPEQGRTEAFF.

This chain connects TRBV9 to TRBJ2-2, with 11 bases identical to TRBD2. The CDR3 has 16 amino acids. CDR1 and CDR2 (germline): SGDLS, YYNGEE. The V and J ends lost 0 bases and 5 bases, in that order; junction bases with no gene match: 3. The CDR3 DNA reads TGTGCCAGCAGCGTAGAGTTAGCGGGAGGGACCGGGGAGCTGTTTTTT. Protein product: CASSVELAGGTGELFF.

The chain links TRBV6-1 to TRBJ2-3; TRBD2 might be the D (6 bases). The length of the CDR3 is 15 residues. The V gene lost 7 bases and the J gene lost 3 bases, with 17 bases spanning the gap. Germline CDR1 is MNHNS and CDR2 is SASEGT. The CDR3 bases are TGTGCCAGCACCGAAGGGTTGGGGAGGACAGATACGCAGTATTTT. Residues: CASTEGLGRTDTQYF.